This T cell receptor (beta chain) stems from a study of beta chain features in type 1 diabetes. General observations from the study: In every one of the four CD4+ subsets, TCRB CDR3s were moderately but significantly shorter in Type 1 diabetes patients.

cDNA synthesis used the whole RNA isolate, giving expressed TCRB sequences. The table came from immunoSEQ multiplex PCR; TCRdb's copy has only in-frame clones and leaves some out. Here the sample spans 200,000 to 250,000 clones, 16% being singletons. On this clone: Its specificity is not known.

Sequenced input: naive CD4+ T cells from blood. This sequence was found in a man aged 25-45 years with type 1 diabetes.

The CDR3 bases are TGCAGCGCCTACTCCTACGAGCAGTACTTC. It is translated as CSAYSYEQYF. The chain employs TRBV29-1 and TRBJ2-7; D remains unclear. Germline V gene sequence: CDR1 SQVTM, CDR2 ANQGSEA. Trimming took off 7 bases at V and 0 bases at J, with 4 bases between the two ends. CDR3 length: 10 amino acids.